The 25 T cell receptor beta chains given below trace back to one sample, sequenced in a study of T cell changes during pregnancy in multiple sclerosis. The method was immunoSEQ multiplex PCR; TCRdb's version includes in-frame clones alone and lacks a portion of them. Of almost 50,000 clones in the sample, around 94% were seen once. Sequencing was performed on CD4+ T cells from peripheral blood mononuclear cells, taken in the third trimester of pregnancy. The receptors here all came from a female donor with multiple sclerosis, enrolled in a pregnancy study.

The V call is TRBV4-3, the J call TRBJ1-1, with D possibly matching TRBD1 (5 bases). The V end was cut by 4 bases, the J end by 3 bases, with 12 bases between. The CDR3 has 14 residues. Germline CDR1 LGHNA, CDR2 YSLEER. The chain's CDR3 is CASSRDSGDTEAFF. The CDR3 DNA reads TGCGCCAGCAGCCGAGACAGCGGAGACACTGAAGCTTTCTTT.

The chain has TRBV19 and TRBJ1-2; a possible D gene is TRBD1 (6 bases). The CDR3 runs 14 residues. Trimming took off 5 bases at V and 4 bases at J, with 14 bases between the two ends. Germline V gives CDR1 LNHDA, CDR2 SQIVND (reference sequence). The CDR3 coding sequence is TGTGCCAGTAGTCGCCTGGACAGTAGCTATGGCTACACCTTC. Translating it yields CASSRLDSSYGYTF.

The chain combines TRBV5-1 with TRBJ2-5, with D possibly being TRBD1 (6 bases). Trimming left V 4 bases short and J 2 bases short, with 9 bases between. Germline CDR1 and CDR2: SGHRS and YFSETQ. This CDR3 contains 13 residues. As DNA, the CDR3 is TGCGCCAGCAGCCGTGGACAGCAAGAGACCCAGTACTTC. This sequence encodes CASSRGQQETQYF. Based on the CDR3 plus reference TRBV5-1 and TRBJ2-5, the full variable domain is KAGVTQTPRYLIKTRGQQVTLSCSPISGHRSVSWYQQTPGQGLQFLFEYFSETQRNKGNFPGRFSGRQFSNSRSEMNVSTLELGDSALYLCASSRGQQETQYFGPGTRLLVL.

The CDR3 DNA reads as TGTGCCAGCAGCCCGGATCCCGTAGCGGCACTTGACAATGAGCAGTTCTTC. Translation gives CASSPDPVAALDNEQFF. This chain joins TRBV7-2 and TRBJ2-1; a possible D gene is TRBD2 (6 bases). This CDR3 comprises 17 residues. V lost 5 bases to trimming and J lost 5 bases, with 22 bases between them. CDR1 and CDR2 from the germline V gene are SGHTA and FQGNSA.

V gene TRBV9 combines with J gene TRBJ2-5; 10 bases map to TRBD2. This CDR3 has 18 residues. Germline V gene lookup returns CDR1 SGDLS and CDR2 YYNGEE. Trimming cost V 1 base and J 2 bases; bases outside gene matches: 11. The CDR3 DNA reads TGTGCCAGCAGCGTACTAGCGGGAGTAGGAGGGGGTCAAGAGACCCAGTACTTC. Amino acid sequence: CASSVLAGVGGGQETQYF.

The chain links TRBV5-1 to TRBJ2-1; 9 nucleotides agree with TRBD2. Germline V gene data show CDR1 as SGHRS and CDR2 as YFSETQ. The CDR3 is 15 amino acids. V lost 3 bases and J lost 9; bases outside the gene matches: 10. The CDR3 protein is CASSSQRGVVGEQFF. As DNA, the CDR3 is TGCGCCAGCAGCTCACAGCGGGGGGTAGTAGGTGAGCAGTTCTTC.

This rearrangement joins TRBV10-3 to TRBJ2-3; D may be TRBD2 (7 bases). Per the germline V gene, CDR1 is ENHRY and CDR2 is SYGVKD. Trimming cost V 2 bases and J 2 bases, with 8 bases left between them. The CDR3 covers 14 residues. CDR3 DNA: TGTGCCATCAGTGAGGGGGGGGCCACAGATACGCAGTATTTT. It is translated as CAISEGGATDTQYF.

This clone was seen only once. The rearrangement uses TRBV29-1 and TRBJ2-3; D possibly corresponds to TRBD2 (5 bases). Trimming pared 3 bases from V and 3 bases from J, leaving 10 bases between. The CDR3 consists of 13 residues. Germline lookup yields CDR1 SQVTM and CDR2 ANQGSEA. The CDR3 nucleotides are TGCAGCGTTGAGGCAGGAGGAACAGATACGCAGTATTTT. Translated: CSVEAGGTDTQYF.

This sequence joins TRBV2 and TRBJ1-2; no definite D call. The V end was cut by 8 bases, the J end by 1 base, with 8 bases between. CDR1 is SNHLY and CDR2 is FYNNEI in the germline V gene. The CDR3 extends over 12 amino acids. The CDR3 coding sequence is TGTGCCAGCTCGTCAGATAACTATGGCTACACCTTC. This sequence encodes CASSSDNYGYTF. Supplemented by reference TRBV2 and TRBJ1-2, the full variable domain reads EPEVTQTPSHQVTQMGQEVILRCVPISNHLYFYWYRQILGQKVEFLVSFYNNEISEKSEIFDDQFSVERPDGSNFTLKIRSTKLEDSAMYFCASSSDNYGYTFGSGTRLTVV.

V is TRBV28 and J is TRBJ1-1, with D possibly matching TRBD1 (6 bases). The germline V gene encodes CDR1 MDHEN and CDR2 SYDVKM. This CDR3 contains 15 residues. The V gene lost 3 bases and the J gene lost 5 bases, with 16 bases spanning the gap. CDR3 amino acids: CASSFPGGRGTEAFF. The CDR3 DNA is TGTGCCAGCAGTTTCCCGGGGGGGCGCGGAACTGAAGCTTTCTTT.

This clone was picked up one time. The chain recombines TRBV2 with TRBJ2-2; the D is unclear. V was cut by 6 bases and J by 0 bases, with 11 bases left in between. The CDR3 covers 15 residues. Germline-derived CDR1 and CDR2 are SNHLY and FYNNEI. CDR3 sequence: CASRLYPPNTGELFF. The CDR3 DNA reads as TGTGCCAGCAGGCTCTACCCTCCGAACACCGGGGAGCTGTTTTTT.

The V gene is TRBV30, the J gene TRBJ1-5; 8 bases are a match to TRBD1. V was pared by 0 bases and J by 13 bases, with 5 bases of the junction left unmatched. The CDR3 spans 12 residues. CDR1 GTSNPN and CDR2 SVGIG come from the germline V gene (reference sequence). This chain's CDR3 is CAWSVGTGLQHF. The CDR3 region has the DNA TGTGCCTGGAGTGTAGGGACAGGACTTCAGCATTTT.

The chain links TRBV27 to TRBJ1-2; TRBD1 matches at 8 bases. The germline gives CDR1 MNHEY, CDR2 SMNVEV (reference sequence). The CDR3 covers 13 residues. V dropped 5 bases and J dropped 7; count of bases not matched to a gene: 6. CDR3 amino acids: CASSPTGGGGYTF. CDR3 DNA sequence: TGTGCCAGCAGTCCTACAGGGGGTGGTGGCTACACCTTC.

Worth noting for this clone: Relative to the germline gene, one junction end is altered; a read error may explain this. The chain joins TRBV30 to TRBJ2-2; 9 bases are shared with TRBD2. Per the germline V gene, CDR1 is GTSNPN and CDR2 is SVGIG (reference sequence). This CDR3 is built from 17 residues. The CDR3 is CAWSRFSGGRFTGEPFF. The CDR3 coding sequence is TGTGCCTGGAGCAGATTTAGCGGGGGTCGTTTCACCGGGGAGCCGTTTTTT.

The V call is TRBV7-2, the J call TRBJ2-5, with TRBD2 matching 12 bases. Unmatched junction bases numbered 4, after V lost 1 base and J lost 7 bases. The CDR3 consists of 15 residues. Germline V gene data show CDR1 as SGHTA and CDR2 as FQGNSA. CDR3 sequence reads: CASSLGLAGGLTQYF. DNA of the CDR3: TGTGCCAGCAGCTTAGGGCTAGCGGGGGGGCTGACCCAGTACTTC.

This sequence joins TRBV11-3 and TRBJ2-5; TRBD2 matches 7 bases. CDR1 is SGHNT and CDR2 is YENEEA in the germline V gene. V trimming: 1 base; J trimming: 1 base; junction bases outside the gene matches: 3. The CDR3 sequence is 15 residues long. The CDR3 loop is CASSLVRGGQETQYF. CDR3 sequence (DNA): TGTGCCAGCAGCTTAGTACGCGGGGGCCAAGAGACCCAGTACTTC.

The rearrangement joins TRBV5-1 to TRBJ2-7; tentative D call: TRBD2 (6 bases). Trimming cost V 1 base and J 6 bases, with 11 bases left between them. The germline V gene has CDR1 SGHRS and CDR2 YFSETQ. CDR3 length: 13 amino acids. The CDR3 DNA is TGCGCCAGCAGCTTGAAACTAGCCAGCGAGCAGTACTTC. Residues: CASSLKLASEQYF.

The chain combines TRBV5-4 with TRBJ1-3; no clear D. Germline V CDR1 and CDR2: SGHNT, YYREEE (reference sequence). This CDR3 has 16 amino acids. Trimming took off 0 bases at V and 0 bases at J, with 10 bases between the two ends. The CDR3 nucleotides read TGTGCCAGCAGCTTGGCCAGTCGCCTCTCTGGAAACACCATATATTTT. Protein sequence: CASSLASRLSGNTIYF.

The chain joins TRBV7-9 to TRBJ1-2; 7 bases fit TRBD1. CDR1 SEHNR and CDR2 FQNEAQ come from the germline V gene (reference sequence). The CDR3 sequence is 15 residues long. The V gene end was trimmed by 1 base and the J gene end by 7 bases; junction bases not matched to a gene: 9. In DNA, the CDR3 is TGTGCCAGCAGCTTAGGGGGACAGAGGGGCGGTGGCTACACCTTC. This codes for CASSLGGQRGGGYTF.

The rearrangement uses TRBV9 and TRBJ2-1; maybe TRBD2 (6 bases). This CDR3 is built from 16 residues. Germline V gene sequence: CDR1 SGDLS, CDR2 YYNGEE. Between the trimmed V and J ends, which lost 0 bases and 5 bases, there was a span of 15 bases. The CDR3 DNA reads as TGTGCCAGCAGCGTAGCCCCGGGACTCAGGAACAATGAGCAGTTCTTC. Protein product: CASSVAPGLRNNEQFF.

V is TRBV7-2 and J is TRBJ1-6; D is unresolved. Trimming took 5 bases from V and 3 from J, leaving 11 bases between them. The CDR3 has 15 residues. Germline V gene lookup returns CDR1 SGHTA and CDR2 FQGNSA. In DNA form, the CDR3 reads TGTGCCAGCAGCCAACCAGATCGCTATAATTCACCCCTCCACTTT. Its protein product is CASSQPDRYNSPLHF.

The chain joins TRBV5-6 to TRBJ1-6; the D gene is possibly TRBD1 (5 bases). CDR3 size: 13 residues. V lost 2 bases and J 11 bases, leaving 11 bases between the germline ends. Germline CDR1 and CDR2: SGHDT and YYEEEE. The CDR3 DNA follows: TGTGCCAGCAGCTTCACACCGGGGGCACCCCTCCACTTT. Translated: CASSFTPGAPLHF.

The chain joins TRBV29-1 to TRBJ2-1; the match to TRBD1 covers 7 bases. V shed 3 bases and J 8 bases; nucleotides not matched to a gene: 10. This CDR3 region has 14 residues. Germline V gene lookup returns CDR1 SQVTM and CDR2 ANQGSEA. CDR3 sequence reads: CSVDLGGNVYEQFF. In DNA form, the CDR3 reads TGCAGCGTTGATCTAGGGGGCAATGTGTATGAGCAGTTCTTC.

This chain joins TRBV6-6 and TRBJ1-5; tentatively, D is TRBD1 (6 bases). The germline CDR1 and CDR2 sequences are MNHNY and SVGAGI (reference sequence). V was pared by 6 bases and J by 5 bases, with 11 bases between. The CDR3 contains 13 residues. The CDR3 sequence: CASSRDTYQPQHF. For the CDR3, the DNA is TGTGCCAGCAGCCGGGACACTTATCAGCCCCAGCATTTT.

The chain carries TRBV18 and TRBJ2-1, with TRBD2 identical over 13 bases. Trimming at V came to 2 bases and at J to 7 bases, leaving 8 bases not matched to a gene. Germline V gene lookup returns CDR1 KGHSH and CDR2 LQKENI. The CDR3 loop spans 17 amino acids. CDR3: CASSPSFTSGRGNEQFF. DNA of the CDR3: TGTGCCAGCTCACCATCGTTTACTAGCGGGAGGGGGAATGAGCAGTTCTTC.